This T cell receptor (beta chain) is from a study of blood T cell repertoires in COVID-19. Study details: Sample material is recorded as cDNA or gDNA derived from T cells, B-cell-depleted T cells, or PBMCs.

The germline V and J ends were trimmed by 4 bases and 4 bases, with 10 bases remaining between them. Looked up from germline, CDR1 is WSHSY and CDR2 is SAAADI. The CDR3 has 13 residues. TCRdb's table, derived via immunoSEQ multiplex PCR, lists solely in-frame clones and lacks some. The sample holds some 100,000 clones, more than 80% seen once. The chain employs TRBV10-2 and TRBJ1-1; TRBD1 might be the D (5 bases). The sequenced material came from peripheral blood. This receptor was identified in a human donor in a cohort sampled during active COVID-19. This CDR3 reads CASSVQGITEAFF. Here the CDR3 DNA reads TGCGCCAGCAGTGTTCAGGGAATCACTGAAGCTTTCTTT.